The entry below describes one TCR beta chain. The antigen remains unidentified. V was pared by 2 bases and J by 6 bases, with 4 bases between. The CDR3 extends over 11 amino acids. Germline CDR1 and CDR2: LNHNV and YYDKDF (reference sequence). This specimen comes from a study of cytomegalovirus exposure and HLA in healthy donors. Study results and caveats: In an earlier analysis, most TCR beta V segments were productive about 90% or about 30% of the time.

The PCR had 60 Vbeta and 13 Jbeta primers. Assay used: immunoSEQ multiplex PCR; TCRdb lists only in-frame clones, some missing. Of more than 150,000 clones in the sample, about 82% were seen once. The chain links TRBV15 to TRBJ1-1; no definite D call. This TCR was sampled from a woman between 25 and 40 years old in good health and CMV-seronegative. The sample taken for sequencing was PBMCs. CDR3 bases: TGTGCCACCAGCAGACGCGCTGAAGCTTTCTTT. Its translation: CATSRRAEAFF. Supplemented by reference TRBV15 and TRBJ1-1, the full variable domain reads DAMVIQNPRYQVTQFGKPVTLSCSQTLNHNVMYWYQQKSSQAPKLLFHYYDKDFNNEADTPDNFQSRRPNTSFCFLDIRSPGLGDTAMYLCATSRRAEAFFGQGTRLTVV.